The clone carrying this TCR beta chain has a handful of counts. The target antigen is unknown. It was via CD45RO/CCR7/CD25/CD127/CD95/CD27 that CD4+ naive, central memory, regulatory and stem cell-like memory cells were sorted. Every bit of the isolated RNA underwent reverse transcription, so sequencing read expressed TCRB transcripts. Only in-frame clones appear in the TCRdb table, and some are missing; sequencing was by immunoSEQ multiplex PCR. The repertoire holds hundreds of thousands of clones, with roughly an eighth as singletons. This sample was included in a study of beta chain features in type 1 diabetes. Study-level findings and limits: Individuals with type 1 diabetes displayed fewer insertions and more deletions at VDJ junctions. Moderate yet significant TCRB CDR3 shortening was seen in Type 1 diabetes patients in all four CD4+ subsets.

This receptor was identified in a man aged 18 to 29 with type 1 diabetes. Material for sequencing was naive CD4+ T cells from blood.

CDR3 bases: TGTGCCAGCAGCGGTCAAGTGGCCAACGTCCTGACTTTC. As protein: CASSGQVANVLTF. This chain joins TRBV7-9 and TRBJ2-6; unclear D gene. The length of the CDR3 is 13 residues. Trimming cost V 5 bases and J 6 bases, with 8 bases left between them. CDR1 and CDR2 (germline): SEHNR, FQNEAQ (reference sequence).